This is a list of T cell receptor beta chains from one sample in a study of blood T cell repertoires in COVID-19. Clones were sequenced by immunoSEQ multiplex PCR, and TCRdb holds only the in-frame ones, with some missing. The sample shows a few hundred thousand clones, 80% to 90% of them seen only once. Input material: PBMCs or T cells enriched from blood (not recorded which). The receptors derive from a woman aged 40 to 50 with acute COVID-19. Both conserved end residues are part of each CDR3. D genes are given only for firm matches. Not all rows give a size; the values are once, few, many and, for expanded clones, a class.

d_call,j_call,clone_size,v_call,cdr3_nt,cdr3_aa
-,TRBJ2-7,-,TRBV9,TGTGCCAGCAGCGTAGCTAGTTTTCCCTACGAGCAGTACTTC,CASSVASFPYEQYF
-,TRBJ2-5,-,TRBV24-1,TGTGCCACCTCCGGTGCTCAACTAGAGACCCAGTACTTC,CATSGAQLETQYF
-,TRBJ1-6,few,TRBV7-8,TGTGCCAGCAGCTTAGGACAGACCTATAATTCACCCCTCCACTTT,CASSLGQTYNSPLHF
TRBD1,TRBJ1-5,-,TRBV2,TGTGCCAGCAGTGAGGGGCAGGGGGGCAATCAGCCCCAGCATTTT,CASSEGQGGNQPQHF
TRBD2,TRBJ2-3,-,TRBV19,TGTGCCAGTAGTAGCCCCCCGCTAGCGGGGGGGCCGGGGACGCAGTATTTT,CASSSPPLAGGPGTQYF
TRBD1,TRBJ1-4,-,TRBV6-5,TGTGCCAGCAGACGCGGGACAGGGGCCAATGAAAAACTGTTTTTT,CASRRGTGANEKLFF
-,TRBJ1-2,-,TRBV7-9,TGTGCCAGCAGGTTAGCCGGGTCTGAGTATGGCTACACCTTC,CASRLAGSEYGYTF
TRBD1,TRBJ1-4,-,TRBV6-5,TGTGCCAGCAGTACGACAGGGGCTAATGAAAAACTGTTTTTT,CASSTTGANEKLFF
-,TRBJ2-7,-,TRBV5-1,TGCGCCAGCGCAGAAGTTAGGGGCTACGAGCAGTACTTC,CASAEVRGYEQYF
TRBD2,TRBJ2-3,-,TRBV13,TGTGCCAGCAGCCAATCGGGGCGGGGGGAAGATACGCAGTATTTT,CASSQSGRGEDTQYF
TRBD1,TRBJ2-5,-,TRBV29-1,TGCAGCGCGGACGATAGGGGGCGGCAAGAGACCCAGTACTTC,CSADDRGRQETQYF
TRBD1,TRBJ1-6,-,TRBV24-1,TGTGCCACCGTCTCGACAGGGCGAAATTCACCCCTCCACTTT,CATVSTGRNSPLHF
-,TRBJ2-2,-,TRBV29-1,TGCAGCGCACGGACACCGAACACCGGGGAGCTGTTTTTT,CSARTPNTGELFF
TRBD1,TRBJ1-1,-,TRBV7-9,TGTGCCAGCAGCCCTAACAGGGGTGGAGGTTCGAACACTGAAGCTTTCTTT,CASSPNRGGGSNTEAFF
TRBD1,TRBJ1-1,-,TRBV3-1/TRBV3-2,TGTGCCAGCAGCCAACTACAGGGGACCACTGAAGCTTTCTTT,CASSQLQGTTEAFF